This entry concerns a single T cell receptor (beta chain). Noted time point: pre-treatment sample, taken before nivolumab and TIL therapy. This sample was taken from a study of TIL therapy for anti-PD-1-resistant metastatic lung cancer. Study information: Tumors carried a median 1.5 non-synonymous mutations per megabase.

J gave up 4 bases and V 2 bases, and 0 bases lay outside the gene matches. The CDR3 is 14 amino acids. CDR1 and CDR2 (germline): MNHNS, SASEGT. The immunoSEQ assay was v3. Each library reached about 2.1 million read pairs, or roughly 5-6.5 million at deep level. Using immunoSEQ multiplex PCR, the repertoire was profiled, and TCRdb retains in-frame clones only, with some absent. The table has about 60,000 clones, 55% to 75% seen once. The chain has TRBV6-1 and TRBJ2-1; the match to TRBD2 covers 9 bases. The sample here was blood, taken at baseline. The clonotype originates from a person between 25 and 79 years old with non-small cell lung cancer. CDR3 region: CASSELAGYNEQFF. The CDR3 nucleotides read TGTGCCAGCAGTGAACTAGCGGGATACAATGAGCAGTTCTTC.